The T cell receptor (beta chain) described here comes from a study of blood T cell repertoires in COVID-19. Study-level information: COVID-19 samples collected from the United States, Italy and Spain covered acute and convalescent phases. PBMCs, B-cell-depleted T cells, or T cells provided the cDNA or gDNA that made up the material.

Germline CDR1 reads SGHAT; CDR2 reads FQNNGV. CDR3 length: 12 residues. The junction had 8 bases not matched to a gene; V was cut back by 6 bases and J by 12 bases. In the source study's methods: Using reference gene primer amplification, nucleated cell counts were estimated. TCRdb's table, derived via immunoSEQ multiplex PCR, lists solely in-frame clones and lacks some. V and J calls and clone size are copied from that table; D and trimming were computed from the DNA. Counted here are tens of thousands of clones, 84% occurring once; the ten biggest clones make up approximately 15%. V usage is TRBV11-2 and J usage is TRBJ2-1; 7 bases map to TRBD2. The receptor comes from a man aged 45-60 years with active or convalescent COVID-19. The sequencing sample was made of peripheral blood. CDR3 region: CASSLSGSVQFF. In nucleotides, the CDR3 is TGTGCCAGCAGTCTTAGCGGGTCGGTGCAGTTCTTC.